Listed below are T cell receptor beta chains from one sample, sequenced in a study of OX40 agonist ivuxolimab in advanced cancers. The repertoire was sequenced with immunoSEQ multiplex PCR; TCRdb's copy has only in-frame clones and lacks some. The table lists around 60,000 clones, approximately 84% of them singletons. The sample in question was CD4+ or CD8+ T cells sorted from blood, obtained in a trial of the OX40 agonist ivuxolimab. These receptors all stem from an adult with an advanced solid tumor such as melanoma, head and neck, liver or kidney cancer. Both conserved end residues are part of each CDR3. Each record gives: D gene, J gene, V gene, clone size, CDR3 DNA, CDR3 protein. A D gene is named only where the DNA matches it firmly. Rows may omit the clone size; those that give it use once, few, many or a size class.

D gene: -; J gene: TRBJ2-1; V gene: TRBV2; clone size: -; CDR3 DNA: TGTGCCAGCAGTGCCCGGGGGCCGTCCATTGAGCAGTTCTTC; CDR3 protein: CASSARGPSIEQFF
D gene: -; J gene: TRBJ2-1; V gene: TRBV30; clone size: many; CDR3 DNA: TGTGCCTCCCCCGGGCAGGGGGGGATCAATGAGCAGTTCTTC; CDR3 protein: CASPGQGGINEQFF
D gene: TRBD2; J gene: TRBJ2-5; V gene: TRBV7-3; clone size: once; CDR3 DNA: TGTGCCAGCAGCTTGTTGGCGGGGGAGGGAGAGACCCAGTACTTC; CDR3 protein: CASSLLAGEGETQYF
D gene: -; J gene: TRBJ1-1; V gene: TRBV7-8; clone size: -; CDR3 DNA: TGTGCCAGCAGCTTGATGAACACTGAAGCTTTCTTT; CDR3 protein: CASSLMNTEAFF
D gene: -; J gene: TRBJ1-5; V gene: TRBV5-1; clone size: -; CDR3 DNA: TGCGCCAGCAGCTTGGATATCGGTCAGCCCCAGCATTTT; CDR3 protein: CASSLDIGQPQHF
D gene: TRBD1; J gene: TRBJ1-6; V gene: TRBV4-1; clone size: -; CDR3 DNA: TGCGCCAGCAGCCAAGCCGGGACAGGCTATAATTCACCCCTCCACTTT; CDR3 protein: CASSQAGTGYNSPLHF
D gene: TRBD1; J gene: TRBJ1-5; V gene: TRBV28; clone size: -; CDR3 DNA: TGTGCCAGCAGTTTACGGGGACAGGGGCATCAGCCCCAGCATTTT; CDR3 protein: CASSLRGQGHQPQHF
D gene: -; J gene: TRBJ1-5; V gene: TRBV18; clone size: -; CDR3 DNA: TGTGCCAGCTCCCCGGGTCGACATCAGCCCCAGCATTTT; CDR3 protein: CASSPGRHQPQHF
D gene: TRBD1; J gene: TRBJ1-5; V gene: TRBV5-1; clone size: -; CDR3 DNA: TGCGCCAGCAGCGTCAAAACAGGGGGTGGTAATCAGCCCCAGCATTTT; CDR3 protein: CASSVKTGGGNQPQHF
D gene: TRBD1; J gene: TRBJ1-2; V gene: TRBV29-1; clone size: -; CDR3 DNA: TGCAGCGTCCCGGCTGGACAGGGGATGTTGAACTATGGCTACACCTTC; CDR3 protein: CSVPAGQGMLNYGYTF
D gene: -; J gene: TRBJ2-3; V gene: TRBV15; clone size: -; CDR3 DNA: TGTGCCACCAGCTCTTTCCCTAGGAGCACAGATACGCAGTATTTT; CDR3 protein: CATSSFPRSTDTQYF
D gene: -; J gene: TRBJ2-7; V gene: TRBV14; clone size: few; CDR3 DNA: TGTGCCAGCAGTCGAGGGGACGACAGTGCCTACGAGCAGTACTTC; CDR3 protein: CASSRGDDSAYEQYF
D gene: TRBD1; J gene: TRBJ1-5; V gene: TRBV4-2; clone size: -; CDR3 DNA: TGTGCCAGCACCCAAGGGGAGGGGGACAGGGGAGAGCCCCAGCATTTT; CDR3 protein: CASTQGEGDRGEPQHF
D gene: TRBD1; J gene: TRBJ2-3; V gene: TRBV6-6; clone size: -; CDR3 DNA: TGTGCCAGCAGATTCACTGACAGGGGGCATACAGATACGCAGTATTTT; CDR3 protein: CASRFTDRGHTDTQYF
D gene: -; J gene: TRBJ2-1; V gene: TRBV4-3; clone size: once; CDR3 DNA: TGCGCCAGCAGCCAAGCCCTCAGGGAATCCTACAATGAGCAGTTCTTC; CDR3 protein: CASSQALRESYNEQFF
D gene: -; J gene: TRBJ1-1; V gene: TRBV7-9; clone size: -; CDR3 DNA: TGTGCCAGCAGCTTACCGACGGGATGGACTGAAGCTTTCTTT; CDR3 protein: CASSLPTGWTEAFF
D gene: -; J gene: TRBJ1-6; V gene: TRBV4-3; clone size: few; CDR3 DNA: TGCGCCAGCAGCCGCTGGGTTCAGGGTTCACCCCTCCACTTT; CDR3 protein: CASSRWVQGSPLHF
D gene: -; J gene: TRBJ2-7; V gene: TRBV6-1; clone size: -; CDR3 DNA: TGTGCCAGCAGTGTCGGTTTAGCGGAGTACGAGCAGTACTTC; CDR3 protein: CASSVGLAEYEQYF
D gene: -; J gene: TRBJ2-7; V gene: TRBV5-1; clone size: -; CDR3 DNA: TGCGCCAGCAGCTTGGGGACAGCCTCCTACGAGCAGTACTTC; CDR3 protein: CASSLGTASYEQYF
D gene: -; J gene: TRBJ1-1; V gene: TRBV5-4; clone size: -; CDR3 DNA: TGTGCCAGCAGCTTGGCCCTGGATACGATGAACACTGAAGCTTTCTTT; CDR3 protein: CASSLALDTMNTEAFF
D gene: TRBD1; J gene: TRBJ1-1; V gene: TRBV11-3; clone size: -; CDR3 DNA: TGTGCCAGCAGCCGGACAGGGGAGGAAGCTTTCTTT; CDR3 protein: CASSRTGEEAFF
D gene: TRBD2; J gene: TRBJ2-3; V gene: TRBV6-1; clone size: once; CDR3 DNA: TGTGCCACCCAGCGGGAGTCAGGAACAGATACGCAGTATTTT; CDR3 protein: CATQRESGTDTQYF
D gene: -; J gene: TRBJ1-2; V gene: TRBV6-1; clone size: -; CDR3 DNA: TGTGCCAGCTTCACCGGGACCGGACTCTATGGCTACACCTTC; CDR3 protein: CASFTGTGLYGYTF
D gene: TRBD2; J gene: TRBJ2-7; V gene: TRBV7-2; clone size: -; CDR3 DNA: TGTGCCAGCAGCTTAGCGACTAGCGGGGGGCCGCAGTACTTC; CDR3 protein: CASSLATSGGPQYF
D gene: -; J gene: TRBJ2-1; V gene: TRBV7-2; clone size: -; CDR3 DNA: TGTGCCAGCAGCTTACCAGGGACCTACAATGAGCAGTTCTTC; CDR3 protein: CASSLPGTYNEQFF
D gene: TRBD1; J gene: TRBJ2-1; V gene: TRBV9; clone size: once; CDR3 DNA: TGTGCCAGCAGCGTATCTGGGACAGGGGGATACAATGAGCAGTTCTTC; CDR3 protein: CASSVSGTGGYNEQFF
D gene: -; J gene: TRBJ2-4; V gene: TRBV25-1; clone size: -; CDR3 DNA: TGTGCCAGCAGTCCGACCGGGACCCAAAACATTCAGTACTTC; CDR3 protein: CASSPTGTQNIQYF
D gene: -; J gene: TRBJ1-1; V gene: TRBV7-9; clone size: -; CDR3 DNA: TGTGCCAGCAGCACCCGACCAAGAGAAGCTTTCTTT; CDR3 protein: CASSTRPREAFF
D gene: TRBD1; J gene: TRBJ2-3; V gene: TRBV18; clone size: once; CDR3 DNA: TGTGCCAGCTCCCGGGACAGGGGAACAGATACGCAGTATTTT; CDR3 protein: CASSRDRGTDTQYF
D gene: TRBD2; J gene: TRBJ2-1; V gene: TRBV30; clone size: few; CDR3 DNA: TGTGCCTGGTCTAGCGGGAGGGGGGGTGAGCAGTTCTTC; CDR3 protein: CAWSSGRGGEQFF
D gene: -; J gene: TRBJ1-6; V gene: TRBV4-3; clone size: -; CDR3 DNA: TGCGCCAGCAGCCAAGGGGGGAATTCACCCCTCCACTTT; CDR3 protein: CASSQGGNSPLHF
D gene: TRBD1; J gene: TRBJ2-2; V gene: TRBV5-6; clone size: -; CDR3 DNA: TGTGCCAGCACCTCAGGGACAGGGGGCTTTTCGAACACCGGGGAGCTGTTTTTT; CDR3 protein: CASTSGTGGFSNTGELFF
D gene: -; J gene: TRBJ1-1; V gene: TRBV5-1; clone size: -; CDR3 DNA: TGCGCCAGCTTCCGGGACCCCATGAACACTGAAGCTTTCTTT; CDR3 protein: CASFRDPMNTEAFF
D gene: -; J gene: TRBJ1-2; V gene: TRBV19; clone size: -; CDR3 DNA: TGTGCCAGTAGCCCCGGGGCGAAAATCGGCGACTATGGCTACACCTTC; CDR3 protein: CASSPGAKIGDYGYTF
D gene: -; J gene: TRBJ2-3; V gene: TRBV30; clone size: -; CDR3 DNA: TGTGCCTGGAGTGTAGGGCAGGACCCCACAGATACGCAGTATTTT; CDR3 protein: CAWSVGQDPTDTQYF
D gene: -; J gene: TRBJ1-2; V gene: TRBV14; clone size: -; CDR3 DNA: TGTGCCAGCAGCCAAGATTGGGGACCTTCCGGCGGCTACACCTTC; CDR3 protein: CASSQDWGPSGGYTF
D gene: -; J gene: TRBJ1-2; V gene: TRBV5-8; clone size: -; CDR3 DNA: TGTGCCAGCAGCCCCGGAGGGGGTAACTATGGCTACACCTTC; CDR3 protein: CASSPGGGNYGYTF
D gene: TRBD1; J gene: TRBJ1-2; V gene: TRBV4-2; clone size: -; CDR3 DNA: TGTGCCAGCAGCTTGGCGACAGGGGACCTCTATGGCTACACCTTC; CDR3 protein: CASSLATGDLYGYTF
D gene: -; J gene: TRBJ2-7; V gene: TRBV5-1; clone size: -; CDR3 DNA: TGCGCCAGCACCCCAGATAGCGGAGCCTTCTACGAGCAGTACTTC; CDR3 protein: CASTPDSGAFYEQYF
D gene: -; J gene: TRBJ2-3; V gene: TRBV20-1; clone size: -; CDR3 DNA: TGCAGTGCTGGATTAGAAGATACGCAGTATTTT; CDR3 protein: CSAGLEDTQYF
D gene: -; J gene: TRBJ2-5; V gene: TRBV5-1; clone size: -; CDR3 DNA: TGCGCCAGCAGCTTGGGTGCGCGACTCCTGTACCAAGAGACCCAGTACTTC; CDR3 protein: CASSLGARLLYQETQYF
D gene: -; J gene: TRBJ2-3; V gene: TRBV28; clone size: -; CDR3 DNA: TGTGCCAGCAGTCCATACACAGACGTTGGTACAGATACGCAGTATTTT; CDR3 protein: CASSPYTDVGTDTQYF
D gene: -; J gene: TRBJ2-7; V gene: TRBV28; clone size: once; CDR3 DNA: TGTGCCAGCAGTTTAGGAGGGGGGGCGGGGCGACCCTACGAGCAGTACTTC; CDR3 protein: CASSLGGGAGRPYEQYF
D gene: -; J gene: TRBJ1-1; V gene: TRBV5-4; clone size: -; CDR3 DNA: TGTGCCAGCAGCTTGCAGGGGAAGGACACTGAAGCTTTCTTT; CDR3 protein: CASSLQGKDTEAFF
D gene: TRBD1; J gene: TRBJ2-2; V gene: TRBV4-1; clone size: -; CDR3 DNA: TGCGCCAGCAGCCAAATCGAATGGGCAGGGGGTACCGGGGAGCTGTTTTTT; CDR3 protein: CASSQIEWAGGTGELFF
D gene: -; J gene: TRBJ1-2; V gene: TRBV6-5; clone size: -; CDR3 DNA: TGTGCCAGCAGCTCCGGGGCTAACTATGGCTACACCTTC; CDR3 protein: CASSSGANYGYTF
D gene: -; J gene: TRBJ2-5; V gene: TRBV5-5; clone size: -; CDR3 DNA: TGTGCCAGCAGCTTTATATGGGCAGACGGCCAGACCCAGTACTTC; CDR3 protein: CASSFIWADGQTQYF
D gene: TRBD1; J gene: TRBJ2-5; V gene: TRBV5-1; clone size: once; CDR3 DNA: TGCGCCAGCAGCTTGAGGACAGGGGAAGAGACCCAGTACTTC; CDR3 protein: CASSLRTGEETQYF
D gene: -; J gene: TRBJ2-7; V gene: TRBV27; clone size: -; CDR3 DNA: TGTGCCAGCAGTTTCCGGTCCGCCTACGAGCAGTACTTC; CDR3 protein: CASSFRSAYEQYF
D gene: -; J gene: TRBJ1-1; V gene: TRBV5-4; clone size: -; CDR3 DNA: TGTGCCAGCAGCGCCTACAACACTGAAGCTTTCTTT; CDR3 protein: CASSAYNTEAFF
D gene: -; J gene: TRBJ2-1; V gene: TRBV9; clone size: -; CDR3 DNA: TGTGCCAGCAGCCCTGGTTACTGGGGCTATAGCTCCTACAATGAGCAGTTCTTC; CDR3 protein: CASSPGYWGYSSYNEQFF
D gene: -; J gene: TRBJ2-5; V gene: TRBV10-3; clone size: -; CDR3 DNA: TGTGCCACCACCGGGACGTCTGAAGAGACCCAGTACTTC; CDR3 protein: CATTGTSEETQYF
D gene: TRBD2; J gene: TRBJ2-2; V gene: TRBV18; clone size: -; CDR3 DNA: TGTGCCAGCTCAACCTCTAGCGGGGGGTTGAACACCGGGGAGCTGTTTTTT; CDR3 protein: CASSTSSGGLNTGELFF
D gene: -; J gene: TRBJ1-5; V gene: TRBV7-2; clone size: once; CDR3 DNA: TGTGCCAGCAGCTCCGGACCCAATCAGCCCCAGCATTTT; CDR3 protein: CASSSGPNQPQHF
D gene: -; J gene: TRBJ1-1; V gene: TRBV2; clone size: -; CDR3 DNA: TGTGCCAGCAGTAGGAGCGGGAACACTGAAGCTTTCTTT; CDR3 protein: CASSRSGNTEAFF
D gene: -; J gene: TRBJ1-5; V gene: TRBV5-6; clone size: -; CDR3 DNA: TGTGCCAGCAGCTTGCGGGGAGGAAATCAGCCCCAGCATTTT; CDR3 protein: CASSLRGGNQPQHF